A single sample is the source of the 17 T cell receptor beta chains below, sequenced in a study of a mutant IDH1 vaccine in newly diagnosed glioma. Clones were read by immunoSEQ multiplex PCR, and TCRdb kept only the in-frame ones, dropping some. The table shows about 81,000 clones, with roughly 85% occurring only once. Antigen specificity for these receptors is unknown. Time point of the sample: week 23, last vaccination. Every vaccine dose comprised 300 ug of mutant IDH1 20-mer peptide plus topical imiquimod. The source material was PBMCs, sampled from a glioma patient whose treatment included an IDH1 peptide vaccine. These receptors came from a man in his thirties or forties with glioma. Some clones in this sample may be carry-over from other donors' samples.

The rearrangement uses TRBV18 and TRBJ2-1; TRBD2 matches at 15 bases. Trimming removed 6 bases from V and 5 bases from J; junction bases left unmatched: 5. The CDR3 runs 16 residues. The germline gives CDR1 KGHSH, CDR2 LQKENI. The chain's CDR3 is CASSHGTSGGNNEQFF. The CDR3 DNA reads TGTGCCAGCTCCCATGGGACTAGCGGGGGGAACAATGAGCAGTTCTTC.

The CDR3 DNA follows: TGTGCCAGCAGCTTAGAGGGGGGACTTAACGATGAGCAGTTCTTC. It specifies CASSLEGGLNDEQFF. The chain joins TRBV11-3 to TRBJ2-1, with D maybe TRBD2 (6 bases). Trimming cost V 0 bases and J 8 bases, with 14 bases left between them. Germline V gene lookup returns CDR1 SGHNT and CDR2 YENEEA. The CDR3 has 15 amino acids.

This rearrangement joins TRBV9 to TRBJ2-2; 7 bases align to TRBD1. The V segment lost 0 bases and the J segment 2 bases; nucleotides outside the gene matches: 7. The CDR3 is 17 amino acids. The germline CDR1 and CDR2 sequences are SGDLS and YYNGEE. The CDR3 loop reads CASSVGRGTANTGELFF. CDR3 DNA sequence: TGTGCCAGCAGCGTAGGTAGAGGGACAGCTAACACCGGGGAGCTGTTTTTT. Looking up the rest from reference TRBV9 and TRBJ2-2 gives the full variable domain: DSGVTQTPKHLITATGQRVTLRCSPRSGDLSVYWYQQSLDQGLQFLIQYYNGEERAKGNILERFSAQQFPDLHSELNLSSLELGDSALYFCASSVGRGTANTGELFFGEGSRLTVL.

This clone was recorded once. The rearrangement links TRBV18 to TRBJ2-5; tentative D call: TRBD1 (7 bases). Trimming took 0 bases from V and 4 from J, leaving 12 bases between them. Germline-derived CDR1 and CDR2 are KGHSH and LQKENI. The CDR3 has 15 residues. The CDR3 nucleotides read TGTGCCAGCTCACCACCGGAGGGGGCGAGAGAGACCCAGTACTTC. Protein sequence: CASSPPEGARETQYF.

The CDR3 protein is CASSASGGAYAEQFF. CDR3 nucleotide sequence: TGTGCCAGCAGTGCTAGCGGGGGGGCCTACGCTGAGCAGTTCTTC. The rearrangement links TRBV6-4 to TRBJ2-1; 12 nucleotides line up with TRBD2. Germline CDR1 MRHNA, CDR2 SNTAGT. The CDR3 spans 15 residues. V lost 4 bases and J lost 9; bases outside the gene matches: 7.

The chain carries TRBV19 and TRBJ1-5; 10 bases line up with TRBD1. V was clipped by 1 base and J by 2 bases; unmatched bases: 2. CDR3 length: 16 residues. Germline V gene lookup returns CDR1 LNHDA and CDR2 SQIVND (reference sequence). The CDR3 loop reads CASSIVTGGGNQPQHF. The CDR3 nucleotides are TGTGCCAGTAGTATAGTGACAGGGGGCGGCAATCAGCCCCAGCATTTT.

V usage is TRBV7-9 and J usage is TRBJ1-4; weak D call: TRBD1 (6 bases). The length of the CDR3 is 15 residues. The germline V gene encodes CDR1 SEHNR and CDR2 FQNEAQ (reference sequence). Deletions cut 5 bases from V and 12 bases from J, with 22 bases between. The chain's CDR3 is CASSRSTGIVTELFF. The CDR3 DNA sequence: TGTGCCAGCAGCCGATCTACAGGGATAGTAACGGAACTGTTTTTT.

The chain joins TRBV4-2 to TRBJ1-2, with D maybe TRBD1 (5 bases). The germline V and J ends were trimmed by 3 bases and 3 bases, with 14 bases remaining between them. The CDR3 has 15 residues. Germline V gives CDR1 LGHNA, CDR2 YNFKEQ. Written as DNA, the CDR3 is TGTGCCAGCAGCCAGCTTCTAAGAGGGGACTATGGCTACACCTTC. As protein: CASSQLLRGDYGYTF.

This clone has a single count. The CDR3 reads CASSPLGQLFSYEQYF. The CDR3 nucleotides read TGTGCCAGCAGCCCCCTGGGACAGCTCTTTTCCTACGAGCAGTACTTC. The chain recombines TRBV7-9 with TRBJ2-7; TRBD1 matches 7 bases. Germline V gene data show CDR1 as SEHNR and CDR2 as FQNEAQ (reference sequence). This CDR3 contains 16 residues. V trimming: 5 bases; J trimming: 1 base; junction bases outside the gene matches: 11.

The genes are TRBV2 and TRBJ1-1; a possible D gene is TRBD1 (5 bases). Germline-derived CDR1 and CDR2 are SNHLY and FYNNEI. The CDR3 is 15 amino acids. V was cut by 6 bases and J by 1 base, with 15 bases left in between. CDR3 amino acids: CASSAGGGGNTEAFF. In DNA, the CDR3 is TGTGCCAGCAGCGCAGGTGGGGGAGGGAACACTGAAGCTTTCTTT.

The rearrangement joins TRBV5-6 to TRBJ1-5; D may be TRBD1 (5 bases). Germline V gives CDR1 SGHDT, CDR2 YYEEEE. Trimming took off 4 bases at V and 0 bases at J, with 14 bases between the two ends. This CDR3 comprises 16 residues. DNA for the CDR3: TGTGCCAGCAGCCTCGGGCCAGGGCCTAGCAATCAGCCCCAGCATTTT. Translated, it gives CASSLGPGPSNQPQHF.

The chain employs TRBV7-3 and TRBJ2-1; D gene unclear. Looked up from germline, CDR1 is SGHTA and CDR2 is FQGTGA. This CDR3 has 16 residues. The germline V and J ends were trimmed by 0 bases and 4 bases, with 13 bases remaining between them. CDR3 in DNA: TGTGCCAGCAGCTTAACGGGCTCCAAAAGATACAATGAGCAGTTCTTC. The encoded protein is CASSLTGSKRYNEQFF.

V and J are TRBV25-1 and TRBJ1-1; 7 bases align to TRBD1. Germline loops: CDR1 MGHDK, CDR2 SYGVNS. This CDR3 comprises 14 residues. The V gene end was trimmed by 4 bases and the J gene end by 2 bases; junction bases not matched to a gene: 4. CDR3 DNA: TGTGCCAGCAGTGGGGGACAGCCCAACACTGAAGCTTTCTTT. Its translation: CASSGGQPNTEAFF.

This clone was counted once. The chain recombines TRBV19 with TRBJ1-5, with unresolved D. V lost 7 bases to trimming and J lost 4 bases, with 17 bases between them. The CDR3 consists of 15 residues. Germline V gene data show CDR1 as LNHDA and CDR2 as SQIVND (reference sequence). The CDR3, as DNA: TGTGCCAGTAAGGCAGCCGTAATCTATAATCAGCCCCAGCATTTT. Amino acid sequence: CASKAAVIYNQPQHF.

J is TRBJ2-4 and V is TRBV7-9; possibly TRBD1 for D (6 bases). Germline V gene data show CDR1 as SEHNR and CDR2 as FQNEAQ (reference sequence). This CDR3 region has 15 residues. Trimming took 0 bases from V and 6 from J, leaving 12 bases between them. The CDR3 loop is CASSLAGQTSNIQYF. As DNA, the CDR3 is TGTGCCAGCAGCTTAGCGGGACAAACATCAAACATTCAGTACTTC.

V gene TRBV4-2 combines with J gene TRBJ1-5, with unresolved D. V lost 0 bases to trimming and J lost 1 base, with 10 bases between them. This CDR3 is 16 amino acids long. CDR1 is LGHNA and CDR2 is YNFKEQ in the germline V gene. CDR3 bases: TGTGCCAGCAGCCAAGAAGACCGCGGAAGCAATCAGCCCCAGCATTTT. Protein: CASSQEDRGSNQPQHF.

This clone was recorded only once. This rearrangement joins TRBV7-8 to TRBJ2-7; D not resolved. The V and J ends lost 3 bases and 4 bases respectively, with 7 bases between them. CDR1 is SGHVS, CDR2 FQNEAQ, per germline. CDR3 length: 12 residues. The CDR3 is CASSLATYEQYF. The CDR3 nucleotides read TGTGCCAGCAGCTTGGCCACATACGAGCAGTACTTC. The full variable domain, in which reference TRBV7-8 and TRBJ2-7 provide the parts outside the CDR3, is GAGVSQSPRYKVAKRGQDVALRCDPISGHVSLFWYQQALGQGPEFLTYFQNEAQLDKSGLPSDRFFAERPEGSVSTLKIQRTQQEDSAVYLCASSLATYEQYFGPGTRLTVT.